This T cell receptor beta chain stems from a study of STAT3 mutations in large granular lymphocyte leukemia. Looking at the study overall: Canonical activating STAT3 mutations were detected in roughly half of the longitudinally sequenced T-LGLL patients. Broader study findings: Every T-LGLL patient had at least one immunodominant TCRbeta clonotype.

The repertoire was sequenced with immunoSEQ multiplex PCR; TCRdb's copy has only in-frame clones and lacks some. The sample consists of some 13,000 clones, more than 75% of them appearing once. The germline V and J ends were trimmed by 3 bases and 2 bases, with 11 bases remaining between them. The germline gives CDR1 SGDLS, CDR2 YYNGEE. The CDR3 is made up of 14 amino acids. Details on this clone: Antigen unknown.

Sequencing input: peripheral blood mononuclear cells. V usage is TRBV9 and J usage is TRBJ1-2; D gene unclear. This TCR was recovered from a man in his forties or fifties with T-cell large granular lymphocyte leukemia. Some clones in this sample may be carry-over from other donors' samples. CDR3: CASSDDKQNYGYTF. Written as DNA, the CDR3 is TGTGCCAGCAGCGATGACAAGCAAAACTATGGCTACACCTTC.